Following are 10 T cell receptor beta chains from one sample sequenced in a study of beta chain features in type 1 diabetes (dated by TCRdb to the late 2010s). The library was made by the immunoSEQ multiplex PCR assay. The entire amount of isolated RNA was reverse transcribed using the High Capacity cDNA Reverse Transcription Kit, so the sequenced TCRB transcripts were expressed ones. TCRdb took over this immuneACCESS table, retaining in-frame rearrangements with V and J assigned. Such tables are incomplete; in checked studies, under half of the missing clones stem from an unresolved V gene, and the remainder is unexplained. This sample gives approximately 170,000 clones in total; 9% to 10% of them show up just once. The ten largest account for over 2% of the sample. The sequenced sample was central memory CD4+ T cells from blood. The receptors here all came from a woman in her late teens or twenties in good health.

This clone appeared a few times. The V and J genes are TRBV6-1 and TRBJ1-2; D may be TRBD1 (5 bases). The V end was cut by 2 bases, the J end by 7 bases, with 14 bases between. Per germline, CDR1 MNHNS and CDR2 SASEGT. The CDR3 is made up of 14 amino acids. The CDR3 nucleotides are TGTGCCAGCAGTGAATATAGTCAGGGCCGTGGCTACACCTTC. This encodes CASSEYSQGRGYTF.

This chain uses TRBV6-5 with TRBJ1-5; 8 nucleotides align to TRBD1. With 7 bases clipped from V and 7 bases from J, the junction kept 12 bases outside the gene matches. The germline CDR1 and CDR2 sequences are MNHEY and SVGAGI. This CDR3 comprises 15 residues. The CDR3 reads CASNLSQGARQPQHF. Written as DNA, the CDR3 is TGTGCCAGCAACCTTTCTCAGGGGGCGCGACAGCCCCAGCATTTT.

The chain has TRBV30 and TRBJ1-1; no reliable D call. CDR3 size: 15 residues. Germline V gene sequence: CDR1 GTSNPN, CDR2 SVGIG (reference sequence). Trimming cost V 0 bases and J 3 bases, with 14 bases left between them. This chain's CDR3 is CAWSVTGREDTEAFF. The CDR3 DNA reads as TGTGCCTGGAGTGTAACGGGAAGGGAGGACACTGAAGCTTTCTTT.

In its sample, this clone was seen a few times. CDR3 sequence: CASKTLAGLNNEQFF. The CDR3 region has the DNA TGTGCCAGCAAGACTCTAGCGGGGCTTAACAATGAGCAGTTCTTC. The chain carries TRBV2 and TRBJ2-1; 9 bases fit TRBD2. V was clipped by 7 bases and J by 5 bases; unmatched bases: 9. Looked up from germline, CDR1 is SNHLY and CDR2 is FYNNEI. The CDR3 spans 15 residues.

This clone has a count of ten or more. The CDR3 protein is CASSSLWTSGNIQYF. The CDR3 bases are TGTGCCAGCAGCTCCCTGTGGACTAGCGGGAACATTCAGTACTTC. The chain couples TRBV11-3 to TRBJ2-4; 11 positions agree with TRBD2. This CDR3 spans 15 amino acids. Germline CDR1 is SGHNT and CDR2 is YENEEA. The ends lost 4 bases at V and 7 bases at J; junction bases unmatched: 6.

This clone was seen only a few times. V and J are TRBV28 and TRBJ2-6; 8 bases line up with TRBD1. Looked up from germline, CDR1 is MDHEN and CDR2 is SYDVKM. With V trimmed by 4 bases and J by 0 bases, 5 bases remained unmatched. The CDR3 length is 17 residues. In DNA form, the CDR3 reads TGTGCCAGCAGTTACGGGACAGGCATCTCTGGGGCCAACGTCCTGACTTTC. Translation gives CASSYGTGISGANVLTF.

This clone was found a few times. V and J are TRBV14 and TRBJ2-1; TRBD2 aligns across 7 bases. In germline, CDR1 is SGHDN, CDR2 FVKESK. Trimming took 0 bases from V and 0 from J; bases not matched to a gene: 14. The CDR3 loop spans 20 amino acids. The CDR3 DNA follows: TGTGCCAGCAGCCAAGATCCCGTGGACCCTAGCGGAAGCTCCTACAATGAGCAGTTCTTC. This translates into CASSQDPVDPSGSSYNEQFF.

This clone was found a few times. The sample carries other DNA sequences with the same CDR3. Here the CDR3 reads CASSRQGTNEQFF. For the CDR3, the DNA is TGTGCCAGCTCACGCCAGGGCACCAATGAGCAGTTCTTC. V usage is TRBV18 and J usage is TRBJ2-1, with D possibly matching TRBD1 (5 bases). CDR3 length equals 13 residues. In germline, CDR1 is KGHSH, CDR2 LQKENI. Trimming left V 4 bases short and J 6 bases short, with 10 bases between.

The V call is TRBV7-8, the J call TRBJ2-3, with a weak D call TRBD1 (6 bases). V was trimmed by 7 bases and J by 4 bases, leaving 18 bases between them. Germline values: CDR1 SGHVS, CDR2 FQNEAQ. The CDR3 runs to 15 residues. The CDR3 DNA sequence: TGTGCCAGCACCCCAGGGGCCGCCACATCAGATACGCAGTATTTT. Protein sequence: CASTPGAATSDTQYF.

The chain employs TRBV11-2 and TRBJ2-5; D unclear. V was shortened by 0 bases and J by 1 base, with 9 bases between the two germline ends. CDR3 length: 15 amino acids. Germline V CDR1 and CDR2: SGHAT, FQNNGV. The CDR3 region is CASSLDRNFQETQYF. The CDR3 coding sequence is TGTGCCAGCAGCTTAGACAGGAATTTCCAAGAGACCCAGTACTTC.